The 5 T cell receptor beta chains reported below all come from one sample, sequenced in a study of beta chain features in type 1 diabetes listed by TCRdb under 2018. Their antigen targets remain unknown. Libraries were prepared through the immunoSEQ multiplex PCR assay. The High Capacity cDNA Reverse Transcription Kit was used to reverse transcribe all of the isolated RNA, meaning that expressed TCRB transcripts were what got sequenced. The source is immuneACCESS, and TCRdb retained only in-frame sequences with V and J called. Part of the clones is not carried over; for the studies checked, unresolved V genes explain less than half of this, and the remainder is unexplained. A total of 150,000 to 200,000 clones appear in this sample, around 63% of them only once. The ten biggest clones cover 0.08% to 0.095% of the sample. Points the paper makes about the study in general: A moderate but significant shortening of TCRB CDR3 length was observed in type 1 diabetes patients in all four CD4+ subsets.

The sequenced material came from naive CD4+ T cells from blood. In the paper's terms, the cell subset or site label means: true naive CD4+ T cells. The receptor source for this set is a man aged 30 to 45 with type 1 diabetes.

The rearrangement uses TRBV10-3 and TRBJ2-7, with TRBD1 matching over 7 bases. The CDR3 covers 14 residues. The germline V gene has CDR1 ENHRY and CDR2 SYGVKD. Trimming cost V 6 bases and J 9 bases; bases outside gene matches: 14. In nucleotides, the CDR3 is TGTGCCATCAGAACGGGGACACAGGGGCTTTCGCAGTACTTC. Its translation: CAIRTGTQGLSQYF.

The V and J genes are TRBV18 and TRBJ2-1; D is possibly TRBD2 (5 bases). This CDR3 has 16 residues. Between the trimmed V and J ends, which lost 0 bases and 2 bases, there was a span of 11 bases. The germline CDR1 and CDR2 sequences are KGHSH and LQKENI. The CDR3 DNA reads TGTGCCAGCTCACCACCTGCCATCGGGGCCTACAATGAGCAGTTCTTC. It codes for CASSPPAIGAYNEQFF.

Regarding this clone: Other DNA sequences in the sample encode the same CDR3. This chain joins TRBV7-2 and TRBJ1-6; D remains unclear. The CDR3 runs 13 residues. Germline-derived CDR1 and CDR2 are SGHTA and FQGNSA. Trimming removed 1 base at V and 9 bases at J, with 7 bases between. The CDR3 sequence: CASSLGLGSPLHF. The DNA of the CDR3 is TGTGCCAGCAGCTTAGGCTTGGGTTCACCCCTCCACTTT.

This sequence joins TRBV29-1 and TRBJ2-2; TRBD1 aligns across 7 bases. The V gene's germline CDR1 is SQVTM and CDR2 ANQGSEA. The length of the CDR3 is 12 residues. J was trimmed by 11 bases and V by 4 bases; bases with no gene match: 7. CDR3 sequence reads: CSVGDSPRELFF. CDR3 DNA: TGCAGCGTTGGGGACAGTCCCCGTGAGCTGTTTTTT.

The chain couples TRBV7-7 to TRBJ2-5; 10 bases line up with TRBD1. The V gene's germline CDR1 is SSHAT and CDR2 FNYEAQ (reference sequence). The CDR3 is 13 amino acids. J lost 4 bases, V lost 4 bases, and 0 bases had no gene match. The CDR3 loop reads CASSWTGGETQYF. CDR3 DNA sequence: TGTGCCAGCAGCTGGACAGGGGGAGAGACCCAGTACTTC.